This TCR beta chain was documented in a study of OX40 agonist ivuxolimab in advanced cancers. Systemic immunosuppression or a history of autoimmune disease excluded patients. Study results and caveats: Dosing at 0.1 to 3.0 mg/kg was accompanied by clonal expansion of CD4+ and CD8+ blood T cells by week 6. Normalized T-cell clonal expansion was also low in some nonresponders.

As concerns this clone: What it binds is unknown.

The J segment lost 5 bases and the V segment lost 6 bases, leaving 6 bases of the junction unmatched. The germline gives CDR1 MDHEN, CDR2 SYDVKM. CDR3 length: 13 residues. Sequencing used immunoSEQ multiplex PCR; TCRdb keeps in-frame clones, though not all of them. Here the sample spans some 77,000 clones, 88% being singletons. This sample comprised CD4+ or CD8+ T cells sorted from blood, obtained in a trial of the OX40 agonist ivuxolimab. The gene calls are TRBV28 and TRBJ1-1; 7 bases are shared with TRBD1. The origin of this receptor is an adult with an advanced solid tumor such as melanoma, head and neck, liver or kidney cancer. CDR3 nucleotide sequence: TGTGCCAGCAGGTCCCAGGGGGATACTGAAGCTTTCTTT. Protein product: CASRSQGDTEAFF.